This TCR beta chain was identified during a study of shared clonotypes between healthy human individuals. Whole-study context: For every donor, three CD4 naive, three CD4 memory, two CD8 naive and one CD8 memory plates were used.

Deep was the level at which the assay was run. Produced via immunoSEQ multiplex PCR; TCRdb's table is partial and in-frame only. The sample includes around 980,000 clones, 75% to 80% seen only once; the top ten take around 0.6%. The junction had 5 bases not matched to a gene; V was cut back by 3 bases and J by 1 base. Germline V gene data show CDR1 as MGHRA and CDR2 as YSYEKL. This CDR3 has 16 residues. What was sequenced was memory CD4+ T cells from PBMCs. Subset meaning: CD45RA-negative fraction. The source of this sequence is a man aged 18 to 29 in good health. Some clones in this sample may be carry-over from other donors' samples. The chain employs TRBV4-1 and TRBJ2-3; 9 bases are a match to TRBD1. This chain's CDR3 is CASSQVGDRGTDTQYF. The CDR3 coding sequence is TGCGCCAGCAGCCAGGTTGGGGACAGGGGCACAGATACGCAGTATTTT.